Included here is one TCR beta chain sequence, with context. Antigen specificity is unknown. The data stem from a study of cytomegalovirus exposure and HLA in healthy donors. Overall study: A previous analysis identified approximately 110 million unique TCR beta sequences derived from about 180 million T cells. Study-wide points: Usually a TCR sequence was rare, but some public TCRs were found in many donors. As was reported, the classifier diagnosed cytomegalovirus status with high specificity and sensitivity. In an earlier analysis, in 540 or so donors, most V segments appeared productive either ~87% or ~30% of the time.

Trimming left V 0 bases short and J 2 bases short, with 12 bases between. There are 15 residues in the CDR3. Germline V lookup: CDR1 SGHNT, CDR2 YYREEE (reference sequence). PCR employed 60 Vbeta and 13 Jbeta primers. Profiling relied on immunoSEQ multiplex PCR, and the TCRdb table lists in-frame clones only, not all of them. The top ten hold 1% to 1.5% of the sample, which has about 190,000 clones, over 70% seen once. The sequencing input was PBMCs. The clonotype was recovered from a young man in good health and CMV-seronegative. The chain is built from TRBV5-4 and TRBJ2-7; TRBD2 might be the D (6 bases). The CDR3 DNA reads as TGTGCCAGCAGCTTGGCCGCGGACTACCCCTACGAGCAGTACTTC. Its protein product is CASSLAADYPYEQYF. The entire variable domain, with the rest obtained from reference TRBV5-4 and TRBJ2-7, is as follows: ETGVTQSPTHLIKTRGQQVTLRCSSQSGHNTVSWYQQALGQGPQFIFQYYREEENGRGNFPPRFSGLQFPNYSSELNVNALELDDSALYLCASSLAADYPYEQYFGPGTRLTVT.